This T cell receptor (beta chain) comes out of a study of T cells after yellow fever vaccination. Regarding the study as a whole: Clonotypes appearing in both CD4 and CD8 compartments existed, and their share was small. Peaking faster, on day 5 versus 15, the secondary response was nonetheless weaker.

TCRdb processed the 5' RACE reads anew with MiXCR; each CDR3 protein has one entry. The sample gives just under 600,000 distinct CDR3 sequences, approximately 13% of which show up once; around 15% is in the top ten. The table lists this clonotype with many counts. Its antigen is still unknown. Germline V CDR1 and CDR2: MDHEN, SYDVKM. Trimming stripped 5 bases from V and 0 bases from J, with 16 bases between. The CDR3 extends over 16 amino acids. The source material was PBMCs, sampled on the day of the yellow fever booster vaccination. The TCR sequence derives from a man aged 30 to 45 who received the YFV17D yellow fever vaccine. The chain carries TRBV28 and TRBJ1-2; D unclear. CDR3 in amino acids: CASSPSGGGANYGYTF. CDR3 sequence (DNA): TGTGCCAGCAGTCCCTCCGGTGGAGGAGCTAACTATGGCTACACCTTC.